This T cell receptor beta chain was found in a study of blood T cell repertoires in COVID-19. At the level of the study: COVID-19 samples from acute and convalescent phases originated in the United States, Italy and Spain.

Produced via immunoSEQ multiplex PCR; TCRdb's table is partial and in-frame only. The sample lists 30,000 to 40,000 clones, approximately 91% occurring once. The junction had 22 bases not matched to a gene; V was cut back by 5 bases and J by 3 bases. This CDR3 is built from 19 residues. Germline CDR1 is MDHEN and CDR2 is SYDVKM. The chain links TRBV28 to TRBJ2-7, with 7 nucleotides matching TRBD1. This TCR was recovered from a woman aged 30 to 39 in a cohort sampled during active COVID-19. The sequencing input was peripheral blood. The CDR3 protein is CASSQIPRLGRGIYYEQYF. DNA for the CDR3: TGTGCCAGCAGTCAGATACCTCGCCTCGGCAGGGGGATTTACTACGAGCAGTACTTC. The full variable domain, its missing parts supplied by reference TRBV28 and TRBJ2-7, is DVKVTQSSRYLVKRTGEKVFLECVQDMDHENMFWYRQDPGLGLRLIYFSYDVKMKEKGDIPEGYSVSREKKERFSLILESASTNQTSMYLCASSQIPRLGRGIYYEQYFGPGTRLTVT.